This T cell receptor (beta chain) emerged from a study of regulatory T cells in long-lasting Graves disease. Library construction for TCR beta used iRepertoire HTBI primers and Arm-PCR of CDR3 regions. TCRdb passed the multiplex PCR reads through MiXCR, listing each CDR3 protein once. Here the sample spans around 470,000 distinct CDR3 sequences, approximately 15% being singletons. Looked up from germline, CDR1 is MDHEN and CDR2 is SYDVKM. The CDR3 is 16 residues long. V was cut by 6 bases and J by 0 bases, with 18 bases left in between. Time point of the sample: newly diagnosed GD, antithyroid drugs for less than 3 months. RNA extracted from PBMCs served as the sequencing template. The sample was also reused in another study, on T cells in Graves' hyperthyroidism and ophthalmopathy. From that second work: A lack of ophthalmopathy progression within 18 months defined stable Graves' hyperthyroidism.

Sequencing used peripheral blood mononuclear cells (PBMCs), obtained at new diagnosis, from a patient treated with antithyroid drugs. The genes are TRBV28 and TRBJ2-7, with D possibly being TRBD2 (5 bases). The sequence was collected from a woman in her forties or fifties with Graves disease. The CDR3 DNA sequence: TGTGCCAGCAGCCTTCCCGGGGATATAAGCTCCTACGAGCAGTACTTC. This encodes CASSLPGDISSYEQYF.